This T cell receptor beta chain was recovered during a study of blood T cell repertoires in COVID-19. Cohort assignment relied on participant-reported clinical history. The CDR3 is 13 residues long. Per the germline V gene, CDR1 is SNHLY and CDR2 is FYNNEI. V lost 6 bases, J lost 8 bases, and 9 bases stayed unmatched. Assay: immunoSEQ multiplex PCR; the TCRdb copy retains only in-frame clones and omits some. The table includes more than 300,000 clones, around 90% detected once. The sequenced material came from PBMCs or T cells enriched from blood (not recorded which). The V call is TRBV2, the J call TRBJ1-1; 7 nucleotides match TRBD1. The receptor was derived from a woman younger than 35 who had recovered from COVID-19. The CDR3 spells CASSNRGVGEAFF. CDR3 coding DNA: TGTGCCAGCAGCAACAGGGGAGTTGGCGAAGCTTTCTTT.